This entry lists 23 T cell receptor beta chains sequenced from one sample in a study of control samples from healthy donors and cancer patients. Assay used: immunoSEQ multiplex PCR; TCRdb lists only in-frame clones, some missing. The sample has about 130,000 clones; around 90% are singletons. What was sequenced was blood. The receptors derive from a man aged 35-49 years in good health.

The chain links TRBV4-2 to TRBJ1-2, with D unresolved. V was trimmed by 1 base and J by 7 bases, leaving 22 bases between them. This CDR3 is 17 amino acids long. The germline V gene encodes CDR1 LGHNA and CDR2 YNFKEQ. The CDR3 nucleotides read TGTGCCAGCAGCCAAGTTGGGTTATCGAATGAAGTTGGTGGCTACACCTTC. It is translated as CASSQVGLSNEVGGYTF.

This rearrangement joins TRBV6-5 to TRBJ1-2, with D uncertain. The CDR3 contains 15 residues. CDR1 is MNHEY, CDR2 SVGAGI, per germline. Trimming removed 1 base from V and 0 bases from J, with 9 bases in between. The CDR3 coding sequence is TGTGCCAGCAGTTACTGGGAGACCCCTAACTATGGCTACACCTTC. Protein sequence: CASSYWETPNYGYTF.

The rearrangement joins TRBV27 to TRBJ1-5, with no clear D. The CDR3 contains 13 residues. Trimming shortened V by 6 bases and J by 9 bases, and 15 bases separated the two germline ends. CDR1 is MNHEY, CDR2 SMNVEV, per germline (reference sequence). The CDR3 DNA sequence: TGTGCCAGCAGCGGCTCCCCAGTCGGGCCCCAGCATTTT. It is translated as CASSGSPVGPQHF.

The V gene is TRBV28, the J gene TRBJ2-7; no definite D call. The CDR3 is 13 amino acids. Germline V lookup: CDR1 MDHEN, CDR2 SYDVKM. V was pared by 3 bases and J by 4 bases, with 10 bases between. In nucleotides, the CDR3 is TGTGCCAGCAGTTTGAGGCAGATATACGAGCAGTACTTC. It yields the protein CASSLRQIYEQYF.

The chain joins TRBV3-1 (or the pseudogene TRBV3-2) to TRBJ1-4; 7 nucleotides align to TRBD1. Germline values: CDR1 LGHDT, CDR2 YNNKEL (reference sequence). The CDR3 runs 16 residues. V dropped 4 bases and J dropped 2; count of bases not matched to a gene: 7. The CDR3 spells CASSPTDRFTNEKLFF. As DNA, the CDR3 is TGTGCCAGCAGCCCGACGGACAGGTTCACTAATGAAAAACTGTTTTTT.

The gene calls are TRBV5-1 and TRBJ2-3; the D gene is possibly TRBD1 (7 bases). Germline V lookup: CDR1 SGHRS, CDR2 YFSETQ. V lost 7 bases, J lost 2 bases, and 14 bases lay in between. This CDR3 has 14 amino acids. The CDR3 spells CASEGGQFTDTQYF. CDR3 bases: TGCGCCAGCGAGGGGGGACAGTTCACAGATACGCAGTATTTT.

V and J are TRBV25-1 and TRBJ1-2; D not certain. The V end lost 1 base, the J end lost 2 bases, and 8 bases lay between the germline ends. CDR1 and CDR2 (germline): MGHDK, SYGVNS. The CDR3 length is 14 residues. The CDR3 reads CASSESPGNYGYTF. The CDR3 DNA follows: TGTGCCAGCAGTGAATCCCCAGGAAACTATGGCTACACCTTC.

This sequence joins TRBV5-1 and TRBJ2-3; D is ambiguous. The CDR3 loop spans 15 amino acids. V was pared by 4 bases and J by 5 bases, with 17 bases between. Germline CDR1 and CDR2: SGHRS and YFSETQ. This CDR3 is CASSAAPVGQDTQYF. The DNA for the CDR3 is TGCGCCAGCAGCGCCGCCCCCGTAGGCCAAGATACGCAGTATTTT.

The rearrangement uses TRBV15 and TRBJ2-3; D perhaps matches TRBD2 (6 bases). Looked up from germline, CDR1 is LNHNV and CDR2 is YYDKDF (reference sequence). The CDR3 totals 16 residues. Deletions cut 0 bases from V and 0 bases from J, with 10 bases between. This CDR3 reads CATSREERVSTDTQYF. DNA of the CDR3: TGTGCCACCAGCAGAGAGGAGCGGGTGAGCACAGATACGCAGTATTTT. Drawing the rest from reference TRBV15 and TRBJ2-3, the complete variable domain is DAMVIQNPRYQVTQFGKPVTLSCSQTLNHNVMYWYQQKSSQAPKLLFHYYDKDFNNEADTPDNFQSRRPNTSFCFLDIRSPGLGDTAMYLCATSREERVSTDTQYFGPGTRLTVL.

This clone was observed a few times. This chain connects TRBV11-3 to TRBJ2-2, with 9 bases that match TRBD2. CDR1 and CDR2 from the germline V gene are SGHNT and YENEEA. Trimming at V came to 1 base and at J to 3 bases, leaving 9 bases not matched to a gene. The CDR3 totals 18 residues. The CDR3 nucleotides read TGTGCCAGCAGCTTAGGTTTGCGGGGGGGCCCGCACACCGGGGAGCTGTTTTTT. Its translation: CASSLGLRGGPHTGELFF. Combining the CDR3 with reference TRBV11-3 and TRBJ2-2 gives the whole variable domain EAGVVQSPRYKIIEKKQPVAFWCNPISGHNTLYWYLQNLGQGPELLIRYENEEAVDDSQLPKDRFSAERLKGVDSTLKIQPAELGDSAVYLCASSLGLRGGPHTGELFFGEGSRLTVL.

CDR3 in amino acids: CATTSTGKRSYEQYF. For the CDR3, the DNA is TGTGCCACCACTTCGACAGGGAAGAGGAGCTACGAGCAGTACTTC. This chain connects TRBV24-1 to TRBJ2-7; 7 bases agree with TRBD1. The V gene end was trimmed by 8 bases and the J gene end by 3 bases; junction bases not matched to a gene: 12. In germline, CDR1 is KGHDR, CDR2 SFDVKD. The CDR3 is 15 amino acids.

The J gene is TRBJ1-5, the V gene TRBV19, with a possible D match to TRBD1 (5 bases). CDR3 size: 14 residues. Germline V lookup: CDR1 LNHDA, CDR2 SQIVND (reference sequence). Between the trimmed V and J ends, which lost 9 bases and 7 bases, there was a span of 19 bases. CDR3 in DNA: TGTGCCAGCCAAAACCTCCTGGGGCAGCAGCCCCAGCATTTT. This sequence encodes CASQNLLGQQPQHF.

The CDR3, as DNA: TGTGCCAGCAGCGTGGCGGGGGCCTACAATGAGCAGTTCTTC. It is translated as CASSVAGAYNEQFF. This chain connects TRBV9 to TRBJ2-1, with 7 bases that match TRBD2. The V segment lost 2 bases and the J segment 2 bases; nucleotides outside the gene matches: 1. CDR1 SGDLS and CDR2 YYNGEE come from the germline V gene. The CDR3 has 14 residues.

The CDR3 sequence is CASSLGGGYTF. The CDR3 DNA reads as TGTGCCAGCAGCTTAGGCGGCGGCTACACCTTC. This sequence joins TRBV7-9 and TRBJ1-2; D gene ambiguous. This CDR3 region has 11 residues. Per the germline V gene, CDR1 is SEHNR and CDR2 is FQNEAQ (reference sequence). V lost 1 base, J lost 8 bases, and 5 bases lay in between.

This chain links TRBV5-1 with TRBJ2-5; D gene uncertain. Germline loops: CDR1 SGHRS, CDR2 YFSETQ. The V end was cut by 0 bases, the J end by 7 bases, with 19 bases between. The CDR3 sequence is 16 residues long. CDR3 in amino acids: CASSLVPGLSLVTQYF. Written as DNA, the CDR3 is TGCGCCAGCAGCTTGGTCCCCGGGTTATCCCTTGTGACCCAGTACTTC.

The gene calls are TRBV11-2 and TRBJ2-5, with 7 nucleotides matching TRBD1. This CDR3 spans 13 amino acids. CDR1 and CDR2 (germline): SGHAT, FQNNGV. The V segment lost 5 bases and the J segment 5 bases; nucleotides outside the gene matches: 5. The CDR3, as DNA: TGTGCCAGCAGCCCACAGGGGCCGGAGACCCAGTACTTC. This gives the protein CASSPQGPETQYF.

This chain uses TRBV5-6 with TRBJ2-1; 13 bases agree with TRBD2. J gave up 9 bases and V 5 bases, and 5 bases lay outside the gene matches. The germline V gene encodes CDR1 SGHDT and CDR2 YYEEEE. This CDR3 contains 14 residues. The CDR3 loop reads CASRQGLAGFEQFF. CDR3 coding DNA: TGTGCCAGCAGGCAGGGACTAGCGGGGTTTGAGCAGTTCTTC.

The CDR3 here is CAAGSLGNTIYF. CDR3 DNA: TGTGCCGCGGGCAGCCTTGGAAACACCATATATTTT. This sequence joins TRBV19 and TRBJ1-3; D unclear. This CDR3 contains 12 residues. Germline V gene data show CDR1 as LNHDA and CDR2 as SQIVND (reference sequence). With 11 bases removed from V and 3 bases from J, the gap between germline ends came to 11 bases.

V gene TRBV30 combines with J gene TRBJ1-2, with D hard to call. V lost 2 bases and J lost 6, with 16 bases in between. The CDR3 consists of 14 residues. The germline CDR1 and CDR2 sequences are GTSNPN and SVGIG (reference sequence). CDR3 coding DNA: TGTGCCTGGAGTACGCGAAATTCCGATCATGGCTACACCTTC. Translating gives CAWSTRNSDHGYTF.

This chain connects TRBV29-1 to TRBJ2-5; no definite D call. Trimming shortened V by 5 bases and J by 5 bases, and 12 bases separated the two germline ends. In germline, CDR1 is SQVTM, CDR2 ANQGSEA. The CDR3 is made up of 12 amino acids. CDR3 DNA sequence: TGCAGCGTTCCGCACTTGGGCGAGACCCAGTACTTC. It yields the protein CSVPHLGETQYF. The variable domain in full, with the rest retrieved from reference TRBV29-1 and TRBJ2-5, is SAVISQKPSRDICQRGTSLTIQCQVDSQVTMMFWYRQQPGQSLTLIATANQGSEATYESGFVIDKFPISRPNLTFSTLTVSNMSPEDSSIYLCSVPHLGETQYFGPGTRLLVL.

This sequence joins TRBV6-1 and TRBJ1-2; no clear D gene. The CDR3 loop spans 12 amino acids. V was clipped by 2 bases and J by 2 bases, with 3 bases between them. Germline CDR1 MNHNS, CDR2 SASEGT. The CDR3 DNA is TGTGCCAGCAGTGAAAGAAACTATGGCTACACCTTC. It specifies CASSERNYGYTF.

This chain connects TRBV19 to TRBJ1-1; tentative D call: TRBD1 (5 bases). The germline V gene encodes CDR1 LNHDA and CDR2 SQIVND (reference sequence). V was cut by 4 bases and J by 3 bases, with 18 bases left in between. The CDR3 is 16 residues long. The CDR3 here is CASSTRARLGDTEAFF. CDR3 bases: TGTGCCAGTAGTACCAGGGCAAGGCTTGGGGACACTGAAGCTTTCTTT.

DNA for the CDR3: TGTGCCATAAAAGACACTGGAAACACCATATATTTT. This encodes CAIKDTGNTIYF. This sequence joins TRBV10-3 and TRBJ1-3; D call uncertain. The CDR3 runs 12 residues. CDR1 is ENHRY and CDR2 is SYGVKD in the germline V gene. V lost 9 bases and J 2 bases, leaving 8 bases between the germline ends.